This TCR beta chain was profiled in a study of cytomegalovirus exposure and HLA in healthy donors. Findings and caveats of the study: Donor immune exposure was known only as CMV serostatus. The later analysis indicated that the majority of CMV-associated TCR beta chains appeared HLA-restricted. Later analysis placed DRB1 highest and HLA-C lowest in TCR association rates, which differed by HLA locus.

As concerns this clone: Its specificity is not known.

V dropped 4 bases and J dropped 3 bases, with 14 bases sitting between them. CDR1 and CDR2 from the germline V gene are SNHLY and FYNNEI. The CDR3 is 15 residues long. PCR employed 60 Vbeta and 13 Jbeta primers. Measured with immunoSEQ multiplex PCR; TCRdb has only the in-frame clones, and not every one. Found here are nearly 95,000 clones, approximately 7.6% of them singletons; the top ten hold roughly 2%. The sequencing input was PBMCs. The V and J genes are TRBV2 and TRBJ2-3; a weak D match, TRBD1 (6 bases). The clonotype originates from a man over 45 in good health and CMV-seronegative. The CDR3 DNA sequence: TGTGCCAGCAGTGCCCCACAGGGTCAAACAGATACGCAGTATTTT. This encodes CASSAPQGQTDTQYF.